This T cell receptor beta chain was identified in a study of blood T cells in healthy people across ages. General observations from the study: Diversity estimates drawn from one million T cells were deemed underestimates.

With 4 bases clipped from V and 5 bases from J, the junction kept 6 bases outside the gene matches. Germline-derived CDR1 and CDR2 are SGHVS and FNYEAQ. The CDR3 runs 15 residues. On this clonotype: Antigen unknown.

A second PCR, run for about 7 to 11 cycles, used a sample-barcoded 5' primer plus a J-beta primer mix. Every molecule of cDNA carried a tag from a template-switch adaptor with 12 random nucleotides. TCRdb re-called the 5' RACE reads through MiXCR, storing one row per CDR3 protein. The table has over a million distinct CDR3 sequences, approximately 59% seen once. This sequence joins TRBV7-6 and TRBJ2-7; 12 nucleotides align to TRBD2. The sequencing input was blood. The receptor's source is a man aged 18 to 35 in good health. The CDR3 loop reads CASSSGLAGLHEQYF. The CDR3 nucleotides are TGTGCCAGCAGCTCCGGACTAGCGGGACTCCACGAGCAGTACTTC. The entire variable domain, with the rest obtained from reference TRBV7-6 and TRBJ2-7, is as follows: GAGVSQSPRYKVTKRGQDVALRCDPISGHVSLYWYRQALGQGPEFLTYFNYEAQQDKSGLPNDRFSAERPEGSISTLTIQRTEQRDSAMYRCASSSGLAGLHEQYFGPGTRLTVT.